These 17 T cell receptor beta chains were sequenced from one sample in a study of blood T cell repertoires in COVID-19. The method was immunoSEQ multiplex PCR; TCRdb's version includes in-frame clones alone and lacks a portion of them. The table records 200,000 to 300,000 clones, around four fifths of them present only once. Input material: peripheral blood. These TCRs come from a man in his 60s with acute or convalescent COVID-19.

The chain links TRBV18 to TRBJ2-3; 12 positions match TRBD2. Trimming cost V 6 bases and J 6 bases; bases outside gene matches: 7. This CDR3 has 15 amino acids. CDR1 and CDR2 (germline): KGHSH, LQKENI. In DNA, the CDR3 is TGTGCCAGCTCGCCTCTAGCGGGGGGGCCCGATACGCAGTATTTT. This gives the protein CASSPLAGGPDTQYF. The full variable domain, in which reference TRBV18 and TRBJ2-3 provide the parts outside the CDR3, is NAGVMQNPRHLVRRRGQEARLRCSPMKGHSHVYWYRQLPEEGLKFMVYLQKENIIDESGMPKERFSAEFPKEGPSILRIQQVVRGDSAAYFCASSPLAGGPDTQYFGPGTRLTVL.

The rearrangement joins TRBV7-9 to TRBJ1-1, with 9 bases identical to TRBD1. Germline assignment: CDR1 SEHNR and CDR2 FQNEAQ (reference sequence). This CDR3 has 18 amino acids. The ends lost 0 bases at V and 0 bases at J; junction bases unmatched: 8. CDR3 coding DNA: TGTGCCAGCAGCTTAGCGCACAGGGGGCTTGTGATGAACACTGAAGCTTTCTTT. This encodes CASSLAHRGLVMNTEAFF.

V and J are TRBV6-5 and TRBJ2-1, with 10 nucleotides matching TRBD2. CDR3 length: 15 amino acids. V was pared by 9 bases and J by 5 bases, with 10 bases of the junction left unmatched. CDR1 MNHEY and CDR2 SVGAGI come from the germline V gene. This chain's CDR3 is CASRPGTSANNEQFF. The CDR3 bases are TGTGCCAGTCGGCCCGGGACTAGCGCTAACAATGAGCAGTTCTTC.

The chain employs TRBV5-1 and TRBJ2-7, with a tentative D call TRBD1 (6 bases). There are 15 residues in the CDR3. From germline, CDR1 is SGHRS and CDR2 YFSETQ. Between the trimmed V and J ends, which lost 3 bases and 2 bases, there was a span of 15 bases. CDR3: CASSSGTLNTYEQYF. The CDR3 nucleotides read TGCGCCAGCAGCTCAGGGACACTTAACACCTACGAGCAGTACTTC.

The gene calls are TRBV11-2 and TRBJ2-7, with D perhaps matching TRBD1 (6 bases). The V and J ends lost 6 bases and 5 bases respectively, with 17 bases between them. The CDR3 consists of 14 residues. Germline CDR1 reads SGHAT; CDR2 reads FQNNGV. In DNA, the CDR3 is TGTGCCAGCAGAGTTTTAGGGGGTGCCCACGAGCAGTACTTC. Residues: CASRVLGGAHEQYF.

The chain uses TRBV9 and TRBJ2-5; D possibly corresponds to TRBD2 (5 bases). This CDR3 comprises 13 residues. The germline CDR1 and CDR2 sequences are SGDLS and YYNGEE. V was clipped by 0 bases and J by 3 bases, with 6 bases between them. The CDR3 sequence: CASSVGGEETQYF. CDR3 DNA sequence: TGTGCCAGCAGCGTAGGGGGAGAAGAGACCCAGTACTTC.

J is TRBJ2-3 and V is TRBV27; 7 bases are a match to TRBD1. This CDR3 is built from 13 residues. CDR1 MNHEY and CDR2 SMNVEV come from the germline V gene (reference sequence). V was clipped by 8 bases and J by 4 bases; unmatched bases: 6. The CDR3 region is CASHGTVADTQYF. The CDR3 DNA sequence: TGTGCCAGCCACGGGACAGTTGCAGATACGCAGTATTTT.

This chain joins TRBV19 and TRBJ2-7, with D perhaps matching TRBD2 (5 bases). CDR1 is LNHDA, CDR2 SQIVND, per germline (reference sequence). V shed 9 bases and J shed 5 bases, with 14 bases lying between them. This CDR3 has 12 amino acids. CDR3 region: CASDGEKDEQYF. The DNA for the CDR3 is TGTGCCAGCGACGGGGAGAAGGACGAGCAGTACTTC.

This sequence joins TRBV4-2 and TRBJ2-1; 12 bases fit TRBD1. CDR1 and CDR2 from the germline V gene are LGHNA and YNFKEQ. The V and J ends lost 4 bases and 5 bases, in that order; junction bases with no gene match: 12. This CDR3 contains 18 residues. The DNA of the CDR3 is TGTGCCAGCAGCCCGACACGGATGGGACAGGGGGCCCACAATGAGCAGTTCTTC. Protein sequence: CASSPTRMGQGAHNEQFF.

This clone occurred once. V gene TRBV7-3 combines with J gene TRBJ2-1; TRBD2 matches at 7 bases. Germline V gene data show CDR1 as SGHTA and CDR2 as FQGTGA. V shed 3 bases and J 3 bases; nucleotides not matched to a gene: 2. The CDR3 length is 14 residues. The CDR3, as DNA: TGTGCCAGCAGCTTTCTAGCGGACTACAATGAGCAGTTCTTC. Its protein product is CASSFLADYNEQFF.

The chain couples TRBV9 to TRBJ1-4, with D perhaps matching TRBD1 (5 bases). The V gene lost 4 bases and the J gene lost 2 bases, with 12 bases spanning the gap. The CDR3 consists of 15 residues. Germline V lookup: CDR1 SGDLS, CDR2 YYNGEE. CDR3 sequence: CASSPTRGTNEKLFF. For the CDR3, the DNA is TGTGCCAGCAGCCCCACCCGGGGGACTAATGAAAAACTGTTTTTT.

This chain connects TRBV4-1 to TRBJ2-5, with a weak D call TRBD2 (6 bases). The V end was cut by 4 bases, the J end by 1 base, with 13 bases between. The V gene's germline CDR1 is MGHRA and CDR2 YSYEKL. The CDR3 has 15 residues. CDR3 protein: CASSPHLSGQETQYF. DNA of the CDR3: TGCGCCAGCAGCCCCCACCTTAGCGGCCAAGAGACCCAGTACTTC.

This chain uses TRBV19 with TRBJ1-5, with D maybe TRBD1 (5 bases). Trimming took off 4 bases at V and 6 bases at J, with 10 bases between the two ends. This CDR3 comprises 13 residues. Germline V gene data show CDR1 as LNHDA and CDR2 as SQIVND (reference sequence). The CDR3 here is CASSRNQGQPQHF. The CDR3 nucleotides are TGTGCCAGTAGTAGGAATCAGGGTCAGCCCCAGCATTTT.

V usage is TRBV3-1 (or the pseudogene TRBV3-2) and J usage is TRBJ1-2, with D perhaps TRBD1 (6 bases). CDR1 and CDR2 (germline): LGHDT, YNNKEL (reference sequence). V gave up 0 bases and J gave up 3 bases, with 11 bases separating them. The length of the CDR3 is 15 residues. CDR3 DNA sequence: TGTGCCAGCAGCCAAGACGCAGGGACATACTATGGCTACACCTTC. Translated, it gives CASSQDAGTYYGYTF.

The CDR3 DNA reads as TGTGCCAGCAGTTTCGGACTAGCGGGGGGTCAGACAGATACGCAGTATTTT. It encodes CASSFGLAGGQTDTQYF. V usage is TRBV7-3 and J usage is TRBJ2-3; 14 bases are a match to TRBD2. The V segment lost 6 bases and the J segment 3 bases; nucleotides outside the gene matches: 8. Germline V gene sequence: CDR1 SGHTA, CDR2 FQGTGA. This CDR3 is built from 17 residues.

DNA of the CDR3: TGTGCCAGCAGCCCCTTAGGGGAGGGCCCCTACAATGAGCAGTTCTTC. Amino acid sequence: CASSPLGEGPYNEQFF. The chain recombines TRBV28 with TRBJ2-1; TRBD2 matches 7 bases. The CDR3 is 16 residues long. Germline trimming cut 6 bases from V and 2 bases from J; bases unmatched to any gene: 10. The germline V gene has CDR1 MDHEN and CDR2 SYDVKM.

The rearrangement joins TRBV18 to TRBJ1-1, with no clear D. CDR3 length: 15 amino acids. Deletions cut 1 base from V and 4 bases from J, with 13 bases between. The germline CDR1 and CDR2 sequences are KGHSH and LQKENI. CDR3 in DNA: TGTGCCAGCTCACCACGGCAGAAGGGAGGCACTGAAGCTTTCTTT. It yields the protein CASSPRQKGGTEAFF.